These T cell receptor beta chains were read from a single sample in a study of cytomegalovirus exposure and HLA in healthy donors. Clones were read by immunoSEQ multiplex PCR, and TCRdb kept only the in-frame ones, dropping some. The sample contains approximately 190,000 clones, 65% to 85% of which appear only once. Sequenced sample: PBMCs. The receptors originated from a man aged 50-59 years in good health and CMV-seronegative. Each CDR3 is given with its conserved first and last residue. The size field is filled for only some rows; it gives once, few, many or a size class.

>TRBJ2-2|few|TRBV27
CASSLPRLAGADTGELFF
>TRBJ1-4|few|TRBV15
CATSRDREKLFF
>TRBJ1-2|NA|TRBV7-2
CASSLAKGVNYGYTF
>TRBJ2-3|NA|TRBV5-4
CASSLAGQGGSTQYF
>TRBJ1-2|few|TRBV7-2
CASSSDRGRIYGYTF
>TRBJ1-5|NA|TRBV7-8
CASSFFTGASQPQHF
>TRBJ2-5|NA|TRBV10-3
CAISVTGVRETQYF
>TRBJ1-1|medium-sized|TRBV6-1
CASSEVRDSTEAFF
>TRBJ2-4|few|TRBV6-5
CASKQLNIQYF
>TRBJ2-5|NA|TRBV7-2
CASSLVWGGGTQYF
>TRBJ1-5|NA|TRBV6-5
CATLSQGRTQHF
>TRBJ2-7|NA|TRBV27
CASSFRGRSGEQYF
>TRBJ2-5|NA|TRBV30
CAWSSGTNQETQYF
>TRBJ1-1|NA|TRBV15
CATSGDRRNTEAFF
>TRBJ2-6|NA|TRBV5-5
CASSLVEVYSSGANVLTF
>TRBJ1-2|NA|TRBV30
CAWSNGQGSDGYTF
>TRBJ2-5|NA|TRBV7-2
CASSLASAGGLETQYF
>TRBJ2-7|NA|TRBV19
CASSTLAGGRYEQYF
>TRBJ1-3|NA|TRBV6-5
CASRTGGTGNTIYF
>TRBJ2-1|NA|TRBV6-1
CASMGLGRNEQFF
>TRBJ2-7|NA|TRBV19
CASSNTYEQYF
>TRBJ2-7|NA|TRBV7-8
CASSFNDRGGEQYF
>TRBJ1-1|NA|TRBV27
CASSPGTAIEAFF
>TRBJ1-2|NA|TRBV7-2
CASSLEGFGYTF